The 17 T cell receptor beta chains in this list originate from one sample, sequenced in a study of T cells in Graves' hyperthyroidism and ophthalmopathy. Amplification targeted TCR beta CDR3 regions from RNA transcripts. Using the HTBI primer set, a first-round RT-PCR was run on the TCR CDR3. TCRdb called the multiplex PCR reads again in MiXCR, with one record for every CDR3 protein. The sample consists of roughly 200,000 distinct CDR3 sequences, about 16% of them appearing once. The sequencing input was blood. These receptors all come from a man aged 40-49 years with Graves' hyperthyroidism.

This clonotype was detected many times. CDR3 sequence reads: CASSYSGWNNSPLHF. Here the CDR3 DNA reads TGTGCCAGCAGTTACTCAGGGTGGAATAATTCACCCCTCCACTTT. The chain combines TRBV6-5 with TRBJ1-6, with D hard to call. The CDR3 has 15 residues. Germline CDR1 reads MNHEY; CDR2 reads SVGAGI. Trimming cost V 0 bases and J 5 bases, with 8 bases left between them.

This clonotype was detected a few times. The chain couples TRBV4-3 to TRBJ1-6; no clear D gene. Germline CDR1 and CDR2: LGHNA and YSLEER. The CDR3 totals 16 residues. The V end lost 3 bases, the J end lost 9 bases, and 18 bases lay between the germline ends. The CDR3: CASSHGRAGSTSPLHF. DNA of the CDR3: TGCGCCAGCAGCCACGGAAGGGCAGGATCTACTTCACCCCTCCACTTT.

This clonotype appeared a few times. Sequence at one end of the junction differs from germline and may be a read error. The chain has TRBV12-5 and TRBJ2-2; the D gene is possibly TRBD1 (6 bases). CDR1 and CDR2 from the germline V gene are LGHNT and FRNRAP. The CDR3 runs 15 residues. As DNA, the CDR3 is TGCGCTAGTGGTTTGGGGGCTCAAAACACCGGGGAGCTGTTTTTT. It yields the protein CASGLGAQNTGELFF.

CDR3 residues: CASSQDAGARTLHF. CDR3 DNA: TGTGCCAGCAGCCAAGATGCAGGGGCCAGGACCCTCCACTTT. The chain combines TRBV3-1 with TRBJ1-6; D is possibly TRBD1 (6 bases). Germline V gene lookup returns CDR1 LGHDT and CDR2 YNNKEL (reference sequence). This CDR3 is 14 amino acids long. Trimming cost V 0 bases and J 14 bases, with 14 bases left between them.

On this clonotype itself: Just one base apart from a much larger clone, this may be a read error. This chain links TRBV18 with TRBJ2-5, with no clear D. This CDR3 is built from 13 residues. The germline CDR1 and CDR2 sequences are KGHSH and LQKENI. This chain's CDR3 is CAISPLRQETQYF. The CDR3 nucleotides are TGTGCCATCTCACCGCTACGACAAGAGACCCAGTACTTC.

This chain uses TRBV6-1 with TRBJ1-3; no clear D gene. The CDR3 consists of 13 residues. The germline V and J ends were trimmed by 11 bases and 0 bases, with 11 bases remaining between them. Germline CDR1 reads MNHNS; CDR2 reads SASEGT. This CDR3 reads CAGGRDSGNTIYF. CDR3 nucleotides: TGTGCCGGTGGCAGAGACTCTGGAAACACCATATATTTT.

The chain carries TRBV5-5 and TRBJ1-4; 10 positions agree with TRBD1. The germline CDR1 and CDR2 sequences are SGHKS and YYEKEE (reference sequence). Trimming at V came to 4 bases and at J to 8 bases, leaving 5 bases not matched to a gene. CDR3 size: 14 residues. The CDR3 nucleotides read TGTGCCAGCAGCCCTCGGGACAGGGGCGAAAAACTGTTTTTT. Translation: CASSPRDRGEKLFF.

This rearrangement joins TRBV24-1 to TRBJ2-5; TRBD1 aligns across 11 bases. In germline, CDR1 is KGHDR, CDR2 SFDVKD. V shed 1 base, J shed 0 bases, and the junction held 9 bases outside the gene matches. The CDR3 totals 19 residues. This chain's CDR3 is CATSDFRHGQGAYQETQYF. The CDR3 nucleotides read TGTGCCACCAGTGATTTCCGGCACGGACAGGGGGCCTACCAAGAGACCCAGTACTTC.

Of note for this clonotype: This may be a read error: a much more frequent sequence differs by one nucleotide. The gene calls are TRBV10-3 and TRBJ2-5; TRBD1 aligns across 7 bases. CDR1 and CDR2 from the germline V gene are ENHRY and SYGVKD. This CDR3 has 14 amino acids. CDR3 sequence: CAISDTGDQEAQYF. The CDR3 DNA reads TGTGCCATCAGTGACACAGGGGACCAAGAGGCCCAGTACTTC.

Only a few counts were recorded for this clonotype. The J gene is TRBJ1-2, the V gene TRBV29-1, with TRBD1 matching over 10 bases. This CDR3 has 15 amino acids. Trimming took 4 bases from V and 6 from J; bases not matched to a gene: 11. CDR1 SQVTM and CDR2 ANQGSEA come from the germline V gene. Here the CDR3 DNA reads TGCAGCGTTGGCTTGACAGGGGGCGTCGTGGATGGCTACACCTTC. Encoded protein: CSVGLTGGVVDGYTF. The full variable domain, completed using reference TRBV29-1 and TRBJ1-2, is SAVISQKPSRDICQRGTSLTIQCQVDSQVTMMFWYRQQPGQSLTLIATANQGSEATYESGFVIDKFPISRPNLTFSTLTVSNMSPEDSSIYLCSVGLTGGVVDGYTFGSGTRLTVV.

This clonotype was detected ten times or more. This rearrangement joins TRBV20-1 to TRBJ2-1; D is possibly TRBD2 (6 bases). The germline V gene has CDR1 DFQATT and CDR2 SNEGSKA (reference sequence). This CDR3 comprises 12 residues. The germline V and J ends were trimmed by 6 bases and 5 bases, with 11 bases remaining between them. Written as DNA, the CDR3 is TGCAGTGCCCTGGGGGGAAACAATGAGCAGTTCTTC. Amino acids: CSALGGNNEQFF.

This clonotype was seen ten or more times. The chain joins TRBV20-1 to TRBJ2-7; D remains unclear. Trimming pared 4 bases from V and 0 bases from J, leaving 10 bases between. Germline V gene data show CDR1 as DFQATT and CDR2 as SNEGSKA (reference sequence). The CDR3 contains 13 residues. The CDR3 protein is CSAIQLPSYEQYF. CDR3 bases: TGCAGTGCTATACAACTTCCCTCCTACGAGCAGTACTTC.

This clonotype was counted at least ten times. The chain joins TRBV29-1 to TRBJ1-1; TRBD1 aligns across 8 bases. The CDR3 runs 13 residues. Germline loops: CDR1 SQVTM, CDR2 ANQGSEA. The V and J ends lost 4 bases and 3 bases, in that order; junction bases with no gene match: 4. The CDR3 sequence: CSVGDRGYTEAFF. CDR3 in DNA: TGCAGCGTTGGTGACAGGGGCTACACTGAAGCTTTCTTT.

The CDR3 loop is CASLAGGRTGELFF. DNA of the CDR3: TGTGCCAGCCTAGCGGGGGGGCGAACCGGGGAGCTGTTTTTT. This chain joins TRBV10-3 and TRBJ2-2; TRBD2 matches 12 bases. CDR3 length: 14 amino acids. J lost 5 bases, V lost 10 bases, and 5 bases had no gene match. The germline CDR1 and CDR2 sequences are ENHRY and SYGVKD.

Many counts were recorded for this clonotype. A junction end diverges from the germline sequence, so it may reflect a read error. This sequence joins TRBV7-7 and TRBJ2-1; no clear D. Germline V lookup: CDR1 SSHAT, CDR2 FNYEAQ (reference sequence). There are 13 residues in the CDR3. In nucleotides, the CDR3 is TGTGCTAGCAGCTTAGTCCGGAACAATGAGCAGTTCTTC. Its protein product is CASSLVRNNEQFF.

The chain combines TRBV9 with TRBJ2-1, with 10 positions matching TRBD2. The CDR3 is 15 residues long. V dropped 5 bases and J dropped 4; count of bases not matched to a gene: 6. Germline CDR1 and CDR2: SGDLS and YYNGEE. The CDR3 DNA sequence: TGTGCCAGCAGGCCTGCTAGCGGGGGATACAATGAGCAGTTCTTC. This translates into CASRPASGGYNEQFF.

Ten or more counts support this clonotype. The V gene is TRBV20-1, the J gene TRBJ2-7; 10 nucleotides agree with TRBD2. CDR1 and CDR2 (germline): DFQATT, SNEGSKA (reference sequence). The J segment lost 5 bases and the V segment lost 1 base, leaving 11 bases of the junction unmatched. This CDR3 contains 16 residues. The CDR3 sequence is CSARVGEAGGWDEQYF. CDR3 in DNA: TGCAGTGCTAGAGTTGGGGAAGCGGGGGGGTGGGACGAGCAGTACTTC.